These T cell receptor beta chains were read from a single sample in a study of human T cells and chemical hapten exposure. MiXCR was run by TCRdb on the RACE reads, yielding one entry per CDR3 protein. The top ten clones hold 2.5% to 4% of a sample with roughly 92,000 distinct CDR3 sequences, over 9.5% of them seen once. The sample here was whole blood, taken in connection with sensitization to the hapten diphenylcyclopropenone (DPC). These receptor sequences come from a woman aged 35 to 49 with alopecia areata. Some clones in this sample may be carry-over from other donors' samples. Each CDR3 is given with its conserved first and last residue. The order of the fields is clone size, J gene, D gene, V gene, CDR3 protein, CDR3 DNA. A D gene is named only where the DNA matches it firmly. The size of a clone is reported for some rows only, either as once, few or many, or as a class for expanded clones.

NA,TRBJ1-5,NA,TRBV7-2,CASSRGGLSDSNQPQHF,TGTGCCAGCAGCCGCGGGGGGTTAAGCGATAGCAATCAGCCCCAGCATTTT
NA,TRBJ2-7,NA,TRBV5-4,CASSLSLRGRVNEQYF,TGTGCCAGCAGCTTATCCTTACGGGGCAGGGTTAACGAGCAGTACTTC
NA,TRBJ2-1,TRBD1,TRBV24-1,CATSDTPGQGGSYNEQFF,TGTGCCACCAGTGATACTCCGGGACAGGGGGGCTCCTACAATGAGCAGTTCTTC
NA,TRBJ1-6,NA,TRBV9,CASSPYGGDLDSPLHF,TGTGCCAGCAGCCCATATGGGGGGGATTTAGATTCACCCCTCCACTTT
many,TRBJ2-2,TRBD1,TRBV7-2,CASSSRPGQGELFF,TGTGCCAGCAGCAGTCGGCCGGGACAGGGGGAGCTGTTTTTT
few,TRBJ2-2,TRBD2,TRBV20-1,CSAGTSGSIGELFF,TGCAGTGCTGGGACTAGCGGGAGTATCGGGGAGCTGTTTTTT
NA,TRBJ1-2,NA,TRBV3-1,CASSPDPDGGYTF,TGTGCCAGCAGCCCCGACCCAGACGGTGGCTACACCTTC
few,TRBJ2-1,TRBD2,TRBV20-1,CSAPSGGSYNEQFF,TGCAGTGCCCCAAGCGGGGGGTCCTACAATGAGCAGTTCTTC
many,TRBJ2-1,NA,TRBV27,CASSQPRYPSYNEQFF,TGTGCCAGCAGTCAACCACGGTACCCCTCCTACAATGAGCAGTTCTTC
few,TRBJ1-2,NA,TRBV6-1,CASSEGQAYGYTF,TGTGCCAGCAGTGAAGGCCAGGCTTATGGCTACACCTTC
many,TRBJ2-5,TRBD1,TRBV19,CASSQTGTETQYF,TGTGCCAGTAGCCAGACAGGGACAGAGACCCAGTACTTC
NA,TRBJ2-1,TRBD2,TRBV13,CASSSPQLAGGPGEQFF,TGTGCCAGCAGCTCCCCCCAACTAGCGGGGGGGCCCGGTGAGCAGTTCTTC
NA,TRBJ2-6,NA,TRBV20-1,CSARDRYSGANVLTF,TGCAGTGCTAGAGATCGATACTCTGGGGCCAACGTCCTGACTTTC
NA,TRBJ2-1,TRBD2,TRBV5-1,CASILARWASGREVDEQFF,TGCGCCAGCATCTTGGCCCGATGGGCTAGCGGGAGGGAGGTGGATGAGCAGTTCTTC
many,TRBJ2-1,NA,TRBV6-6,CASSYTGSYNEQFF,TGTGCCAGCAGTTACACCGGGTCCTACAATGAGCAGTTCTTC
few,TRBJ2-1,NA,TRBV4-1,CASSQRTADNEQFF,TGCGCCAGCAGCCAACGGACAGCCGACAATGAGCAGTTCTTC
few,TRBJ1-2,NA,TRBV4-3,CASSQDRGMRGYGYTF,TGCGCCAGCAGCCAAGATCGGGGCATGAGAGGTTATGGCTACACCTTC
NA,TRBJ2-2,NA,TRBV7-3,CASSLRGTGELFF,TGTGCCAGCAGCTTAAGGGGGACCGGGGAGCTGTTTTTT
many,TRBJ1-2,NA,TRBV4-3,CASSPLVTLNYGYTF,TGCGCCAGCAGCCCGCTAGTCACCTTGAACTATGGCTACACCTTC
many,TRBJ2-7,NA,TRBV4-3,CASSFDAGAFYEQYF,TGCGCCAGCAGCTTTGATGCGGGCGCCTTCTACGAGCAGTACTTC
many,TRBJ2-5,NA,TRBV4-1,CASSHSLQGTGKTQYF,TGCGCCAGCAGCCACTCCCTCCAAGGGACCGGGAAGACCCAGTACTTC
few,TRBJ2-2,NA,TRBV5-1,CASSLGSSNTGELFF,TGCGCCAGCAGCCTGGGCAGCTCGAACACCGGGGAGCTGTTTTTT